This T cell receptor (beta chain) derives from a study of blood T cell repertoires in COVID-19. Study background: Sources were T cells, B-cell-depleted T cells, or PBMCs; the material itself was cDNA or gDNA.

There are 12 residues in the CDR3. Between the trimmed V and J ends, which lost 8 bases and 8 bases, there was a span of 13 bases. The germline CDR1 and CDR2 sequences are LNHDA and SQIVND (reference sequence). Original data processing: Nucleated cell number was recorded as an estimate derived from reference gene primer amplification. The method was immunoSEQ multiplex PCR; TCRdb's version includes in-frame clones alone and lacks a portion of them. That table gives V, J and clone size, and the DNA gave D and trimming. This sample has around 240,000 clones, with about 85% found just once. This clonotype originated in a man aged 40-49 years with acute or convalescent COVID-19. The J gene is TRBJ1-5, the V gene TRBV19, with unresolved D. The sample consisted of peripheral blood. CDR3 in DNA: TGTGCCAGTCAGTCAGCGCATGAGCCCCAGCATTTT. Its translation: CASQSAHEPQHF. Using reference TRBV19 and TRBJ1-5 for the parts outside the CDR3, the full variable domain is DGGITQSPKYLFRKEGQNVTLSCEQNLNHDAMYWYRQDPGQGLRLIYYSQIVNDFQKGDIAEGYSVSREKKESFPLTVTSAQKNPTAFYLCASQSAHEPQHFGDGTRLSIL.